These T cell receptor beta chains were read from a single sample in a study of blood T cell repertoires in COVID-19. TCRdb's copy holds only in-frame clones and misses some; the assay was immunoSEQ multiplex PCR. This sample has 35,000 to 50,000 clones, with roughly 77% found just once. Material for sequencing was peripheral blood. These receptors originate from a man older than 75 with acute or convalescent COVID-19. CDR3s include the opening cysteine and the closing phenylalanine or tryptophan. The D gene is left open where the match is weak.

V: TRBV6-1; D: TRBD1; CDR3: CASSEQGQGSRPLHF
V: TRBV20-1; D: .; CDR3: CSAGGGNGYTF
V: TRBV18; D: TRBD2; CDR3: CASSPSGITDTQYF
V: TRBV6-5; D: .; CDR3: CASSSGVNQPQHF
V: TRBV15; D: TRBD2; CDR3: CATSRERTSGGISANTGELFF
V: TRBV6-5; D: TRBD2; CDR3: CASSSWTSKQFF
V: TRBV2; D: TRBD1; CDR3: CASRLGQGNTGELFF
V: TRBV4-2; D: TRBD1; CDR3: CASSQGQGEEKLFF
V: TRBV2; D: .; CDR3: CASSVDDGQYTF
V: TRBV5-4; D: TRBD2; CDR3: CASSPNSGTHYNEQFF
V: TRBV30; D: TRBD1; CDR3: CAWSRDRGDSPLHF
V: TRBV20-1; D: TRBD2; CDR3: CSASQTSGRAGYEQYF
V: TRBV27; D: .; CDR3: CASSLQGPNEQFF
V: TRBV18; D: .; CDR3: CASSFESYEQYF